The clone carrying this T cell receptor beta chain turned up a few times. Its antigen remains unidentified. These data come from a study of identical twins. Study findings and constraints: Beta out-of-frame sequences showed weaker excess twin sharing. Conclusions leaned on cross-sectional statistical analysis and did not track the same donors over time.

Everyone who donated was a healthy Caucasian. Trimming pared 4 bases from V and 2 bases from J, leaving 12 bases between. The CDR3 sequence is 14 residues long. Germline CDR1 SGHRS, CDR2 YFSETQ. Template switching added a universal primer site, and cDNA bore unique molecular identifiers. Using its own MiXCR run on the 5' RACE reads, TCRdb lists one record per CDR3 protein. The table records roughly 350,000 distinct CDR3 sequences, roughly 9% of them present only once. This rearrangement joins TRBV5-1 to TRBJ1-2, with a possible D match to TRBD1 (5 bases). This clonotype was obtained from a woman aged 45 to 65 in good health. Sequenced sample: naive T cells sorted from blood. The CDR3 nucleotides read TGCGCCAGCAGCCCGGAAGGGGCAAACTATGGCTACACCTTC. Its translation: CASSPEGANYGYTF. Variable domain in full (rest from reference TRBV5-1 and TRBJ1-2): KAGVTQTPRYLIKTRGQQVTLSCSPISGHRSVSWYQQTPGQGLQFLFEYFSETQRNKGNFPGRFSGRQFSNSRSEMNVSTLELGDSALYLCASSPEGANYGYTFGSGTRLTVV.